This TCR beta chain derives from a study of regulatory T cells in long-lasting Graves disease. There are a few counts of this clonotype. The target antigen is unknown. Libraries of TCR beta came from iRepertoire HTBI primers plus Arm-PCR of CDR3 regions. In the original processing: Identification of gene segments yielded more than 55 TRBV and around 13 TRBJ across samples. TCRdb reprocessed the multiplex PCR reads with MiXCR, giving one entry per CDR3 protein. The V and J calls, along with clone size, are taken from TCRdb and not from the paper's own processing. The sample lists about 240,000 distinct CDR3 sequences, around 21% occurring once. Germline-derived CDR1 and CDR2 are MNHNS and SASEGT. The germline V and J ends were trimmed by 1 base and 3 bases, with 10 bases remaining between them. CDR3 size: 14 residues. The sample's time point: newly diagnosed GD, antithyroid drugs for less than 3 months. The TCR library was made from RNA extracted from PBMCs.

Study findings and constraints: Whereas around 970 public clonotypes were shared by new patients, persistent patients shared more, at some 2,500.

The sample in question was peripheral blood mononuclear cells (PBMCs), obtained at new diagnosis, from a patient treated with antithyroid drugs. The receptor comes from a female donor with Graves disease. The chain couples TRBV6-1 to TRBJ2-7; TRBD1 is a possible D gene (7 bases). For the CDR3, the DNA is TGTGCCAGCAGTGAAGGGGGGGACAGCTACGAGCAGTACTTC. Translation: CASSEGGDSYEQYF.